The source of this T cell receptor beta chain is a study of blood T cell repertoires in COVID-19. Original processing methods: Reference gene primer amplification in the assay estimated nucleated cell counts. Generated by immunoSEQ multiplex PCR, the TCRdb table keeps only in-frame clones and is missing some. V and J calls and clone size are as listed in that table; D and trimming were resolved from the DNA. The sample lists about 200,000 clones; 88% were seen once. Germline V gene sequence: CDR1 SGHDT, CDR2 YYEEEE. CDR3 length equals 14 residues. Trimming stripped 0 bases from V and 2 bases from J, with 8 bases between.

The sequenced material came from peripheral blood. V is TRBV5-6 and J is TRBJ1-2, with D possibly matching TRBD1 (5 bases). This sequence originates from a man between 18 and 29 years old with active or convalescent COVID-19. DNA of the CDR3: TGTGCCAGCAGCTTGGACAGGTCCAACTATGGCTACACCTTC. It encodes CASSLDRSNYGYTF.